This T cell receptor beta chain was identified during a study of T cells in Graves' hyperthyroidism and ophthalmopathy. The V gene's germline CDR1 is ENHRY and CDR2 SYGVKD. The CDR3 contains 15 residues. Regarding this clonotype: A junction boundary mismatches the germline segment, possibly from a read error.

Amplified regions were TCR beta CDR3 sequences from RNA transcripts. A set of HTBI primers served as the primers for a first-round RT-PCR of the TCR CDR3. TCRdb recomputed calls from the multiplex PCR reads with MiXCR, one row per CDR3 protein. The sample contains approximately 870,000 distinct CDR3 sequences, about two fifths of which appear only once. The chain joins TRBV10-3 to TRBJ1-5, with 7 bases aligning to TRBD1. The sequence came from a man between 18 and 35 years old with Graves' hyperthyroidism. The sequencing input was blood. CDR3 nucleotide sequence: TGTGCCAGCAGTTGCTGGACAGGTCGCGATCAGCCCCAGCATTTT. Protein sequence: CASSCWTGRDQPQHF.